These T cell receptor beta chains were read from a single sample in a study of blood T cell repertoires in COVID-19. Profiling relied on immunoSEQ multiplex PCR, and the TCRdb table lists in-frame clones only, not all of them. The sample has about 150,000 clones, around 80% seen once. The sample taken for sequencing was PBMCs or T cells enriched from blood (not recorded which). Every receptor here comes from a woman aged 45-59 years who had recovered from COVID-19. CDR3s include the opening cysteine and the closing phenylalanine or tryptophan. A D gene is named only where the DNA matches it firmly. Clone size, where shown, is once, few, many, or a class for clones that have expanded.

d_call: TRBD1; v_call: TRBV11-2; clone_size: few; j_call: TRBJ1-1; cdr3_nt: TGTGCCAGCAGCTTTAGTAGACAGGGGCGGAACACTGAAGCTTTCTTT; cdr3_aa: CASSFSRQGRNTEAFF
d_call: -; v_call: TRBV2; clone_size: -; j_call: TRBJ1-1; cdr3_nt: TGTGCCAGCAGTCCCGAGAGGAACACTGAAGCTTTCTTT; cdr3_aa: CASSPERNTEAFF
d_call: -; v_call: TRBV5-1; clone_size: -; j_call: TRBJ1-1; cdr3_nt: TGCGCCAGCAGGGGGGCAGTCGCTGAAGCTTTCTTT; cdr3_aa: CASRGAVAEAFF
d_call: -; v_call: TRBV20-1; clone_size: few; j_call: TRBJ1-1; cdr3_nt: TGCAGCGGCGGGCAGGCCCTCGCTTTCTTT; cdr3_aa: CSGGQALAFF
d_call: TRBD1; v_call: TRBV2; clone_size: -; j_call: TRBJ1-2; cdr3_nt: TGTGCCAGCAATAGACAGGGAACTAAGTATGGCTACACCTTC; cdr3_aa: CASNRQGTKYGYTF
d_call: -; v_call: TRBV19; clone_size: few; j_call: TRBJ2-2; cdr3_nt: TGTGCCAGTAGTATACAGGGTTCGGACACCGGGGAGCTGTTTTTT; cdr3_aa: CASSIQGSDTGELFF
d_call: -; v_call: TRBV7-3; clone_size: -; j_call: TRBJ1-3; cdr3_nt: TGTGCCAGCAGCTTAATGGGGGGGAGCTCTGGAAACACCATATATTTT; cdr3_aa: CASSLMGGSSGNTIYF
d_call: -; v_call: TRBV5-1; clone_size: once; j_call: TRBJ1-4; cdr3_nt: TGCGCCAGCAGCGGCGACCCACTAGGACAGTTGAATGAAAAACTGTTTTTT; cdr3_aa: CASSGDPLGQLNEKLFF
d_call: -; v_call: TRBV7-9; clone_size: -; j_call: TRBJ2-2; cdr3_nt: TGTGCCAGCTGCCTTTCGGACAGAACCGGGGAGCTGTTTTTT; cdr3_aa: CASCLSDRTGELFF
d_call: -; v_call: TRBV5-1; clone_size: -; j_call: TRBJ1-2; cdr3_nt: TGCGCCAGCAGCCCGGGTTCAATCCTCGGGGATGGCTACACCTTC; cdr3_aa: CASSPGSILGDGYTF
d_call: -; v_call: TRBV10-3; clone_size: -; j_call: TRBJ2-5; cdr3_nt: TGTGCCATCAGTGAGGGGGAGACGGGAGAGACCCAGTACTTC; cdr3_aa: CAISEGETGETQYF
d_call: -; v_call: TRBV25-1; clone_size: -; j_call: TRBJ2-2; cdr3_nt: TGTGCCAGCAGTCTAGACAGGAGCGCTAGGAACACCGGGGAGCTGTTTTTT; cdr3_aa: CASSLDRSARNTGELFF
d_call: TRBD2; v_call: TRBV7-3; clone_size: few; j_call: TRBJ2-1; cdr3_nt: TGTGCCAGCAGCTTAACCGCGAGGACTAGCGGGGAGAATGAGCAGTTCTTC; cdr3_aa: CASSLTARTSGENEQFF
d_call: -; v_call: TRBV9; clone_size: -; j_call: TRBJ2-1; cdr3_nt: TGTGCCACCTCCCAGGGGTCCACTGGCAATGAGCAGTTCTTC; cdr3_aa: CATSQGSTGNEQFF
d_call: -; v_call: TRBV6-6; clone_size: -; j_call: TRBJ1-3; cdr3_nt: TGTGCCAGCAGGCCCGGGAAGGACGGAAACACCATATATTTT; cdr3_aa: CASRPGKDGNTIYF
d_call: TRBD2; v_call: TRBV7-9; clone_size: -; j_call: TRBJ2-1; cdr3_nt: TGTGCCAGCCTAAAGTGGCTAGCGGGGTCCTACAATGAGCAGTTCTTC; cdr3_aa: CASLKWLAGSYNEQFF
d_call: -; v_call: TRBV28; clone_size: -; j_call: TRBJ2-2; cdr3_nt: TGTGCCAGCTGGGCACTGAACACCGGGGAGCTGTTTTTT; cdr3_aa: CASWALNTGELFF
d_call: -; v_call: TRBV7-2; clone_size: -; j_call: TRBJ1-6; cdr3_nt: TGTGCCAGCAGCCTTCGACGGGAGAAGAATTCACCCCTCCACTTT; cdr3_aa: CASSLRREKNSPLHF
d_call: TRBD2; v_call: TRBV3-1/TRBV3-2; clone_size: -; j_call: TRBJ2-3; cdr3_nt: TGTGCCAGCAGCCAAGTGGGTAGCGGGGGGACAGATACGCAGTATTTT; cdr3_aa: CASSQVGSGGTDTQYF
d_call: TRBD2; v_call: TRBV28; clone_size: -; j_call: TRBJ2-1; cdr3_nt: TGTGCCAGCAGTTCTGAGGCGGGGGGAATGGGTGAGCAGTTCTTC; cdr3_aa: CASSSEAGGMGEQFF
d_call: -; v_call: TRBV28; clone_size: -; j_call: TRBJ1-1; cdr3_nt: TGTGCCAGCAGCGAGGAGGGGAGAGGGGACACTGAAGCTTTCTTT; cdr3_aa: CASSEEGRGDTEAFF
d_call: TRBD1; v_call: TRBV14; clone_size: -; j_call: TRBJ1-4; cdr3_nt: TGTGCCAGCAGCCGACAGGGGGCAGAGAGTGAAAAACTGTTTTTT; cdr3_aa: CASSRQGAESEKLFF
d_call: TRBD1; v_call: TRBV10-1; clone_size: -; j_call: TRBJ1-4; cdr3_nt: TGCGCCAGCAGTGGCCGGACAGGAACAAATGAAAAACTGTTTTTT; cdr3_aa: CASSGRTGTNEKLFF